The T cell receptor (beta chain) described here comes from a study of shared clonotypes between healthy human individuals. The table came from immunoSEQ multiplex PCR; TCRdb's copy has only in-frame clones and leaves some out. The sample has about 1 million clones, about 75% seen once; the top ten hold approximately 1.3%. This CDR3 contains 14 residues. Trimming stripped 6 bases from V and 2 bases from J, with 13 bases between. CDR1 is SNHLY and CDR2 is FYNNEI in the germline V gene. This clone has a handful of counts. The gene calls are TRBV2 and TRBJ1-1; TRBD1 might be the D (5 bases). The origin of this receptor is a man younger than 35 in good health. Sequencing was performed on memory CD4+ T cells sorted from blood. The subset was: CD45RA-negative fraction. The CDR3 DNA sequence: TGTGCCAGCAGGCCCAGGGAGGGAAACACTGAAGCTTTCTTT. Its protein is CASRPREGNTEAFF.